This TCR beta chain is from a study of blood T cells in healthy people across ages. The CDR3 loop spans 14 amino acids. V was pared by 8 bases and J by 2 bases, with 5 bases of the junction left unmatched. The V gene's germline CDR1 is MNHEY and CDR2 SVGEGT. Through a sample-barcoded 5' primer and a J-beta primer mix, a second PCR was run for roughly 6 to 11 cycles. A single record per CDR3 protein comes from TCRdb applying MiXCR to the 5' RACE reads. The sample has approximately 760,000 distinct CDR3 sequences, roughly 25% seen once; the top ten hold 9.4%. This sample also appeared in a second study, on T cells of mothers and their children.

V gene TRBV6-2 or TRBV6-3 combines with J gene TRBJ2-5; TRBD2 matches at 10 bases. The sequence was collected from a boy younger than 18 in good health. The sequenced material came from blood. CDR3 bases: TGTGCCAGCGGCATAGCGGGGGGACAAGAGACCCAGTACTTC. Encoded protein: CASGIAGGQETQYF.